Here is one T cell receptor (beta chain) with its context. Its antigen is unknown. The data stem from a study of cytomegalovirus exposure and HLA in healthy donors. Primers for the PCR totalled 60 Vbeta and 13 Jbeta. Repertoires were generated with immunoSEQ multiplex PCR, while TCRdb's copy carries only in-frame clones and drops some. The sample holds 110,000 or so clones, 65% to 75% seen once. Study-wide results and caveats: A later analysis found common viral pathogens apparently linked to several of the most significant clusters. Follow-up analysis found HLA locus-dependent TCR association rates, highest for DRB1 and lowest for HLA-C.

V lost 1 base and J 8 bases, leaving 15 bases between the germline ends. The length of the CDR3 is 15 residues. Per the germline V gene, CDR1 is MGHRA and CDR2 is YSYEKL. The receptor was isolated from a woman aged 50 to 65 in good health and CMV-seropositive. The sequenced material came from PBMCs. The chain joins TRBV4-1 to TRBJ2-1, with D uncertain. The CDR3 reads CASSQGHNPPYEQFF. The CDR3 region has the DNA TGCGCCAGCAGCCAAGGTCACAATCCTCCCTATGAGCAGTTCTTC.